The present TCR beta chain was sequenced within a study of blood T cell repertoires in COVID-19 (dated by TCRdb to about 2020). For the wider study: Samples from collaborators originated in the United States, Italy and Spain and spanned both the acute and convalescent phases of COVID-19. The material from the prospective study consisted of cDNA or gDNA derived from T cells, B-cell-depleted T cells, or PBMCs. Sample metadata almost always included a de-identified subject ID, COVID-19 status, age in years and sex. The samples were drawn from two sources: the first 160 participants of the ongoing ImmuneRACE study, and 1,000 to 1,500 subjects contributed by 6 global collaborators. Where available, HLA class I and class II types were taken from metadata supplied by the sample provider and were not determined by assay-based typing. Deeply sampled blood TCRbeta repertoires from subjects exposed to, actively infected with, or recovered from COVID-19 were included in the dataset. A freely available public database, intended as a resource for researchers studying the immune response to SARS-CoV-2, is where the repertoires were released. The paper as a whole reports these results and caveats: The amount of clinical and demographic metadata varied by source and participant and was provided uncurated.

Per the germline V gene (reference sequence), SGHNT is the CDR1 and YYREEE is the CDR2. CDR3 length: 14 amino acids, cysteine to phenylalanine. Only CDR3 DNA is held: 42 bases, read in frame from base 1. Cut back by 3 bases and 2 bases, the V and J ends lie 12 bases apart. TCRbeta CDR3 regions were amplified from genomic DNA using the immunoSEQ Assay, a bias-controlled multiplex PCR. The authors processed their data as follows. Nucleated cell counts per sample were estimated from amplification of reference gene primers within the assay. To quantify the absolute abundance of each unique TCRbeta CDR3 rearrangement, sequence reads were collapsed and filtered. For each sample, productive Simpson clonality was calculated by taking the square root of Simpson's diversity index across productive rearrangements. TCRdb carries this immuneACCESS record with in-frame sequences only. Its versions omit some clonotypes, under half of them owing to an unresolved V gene in the studies checked, with the rest unexplained. V and J calls plus clone size are reproduced from that table; the DNA served to infer D and trimming. The sample table records approximately 110,000 clones; around 89% of these occur just once. The ten largest make up about 1.1% of the sample.

Remarks on this clone: The antigen it binds to is not known. No clone much larger than this one lies a single base away; base qualities are absent.

Whole blood was collected in K2EDTA tubes by collaborating institutions according to the institutions' own protocols. For TCRbeta analysis, collaborators shipped samples as frozen whole blood, isolated PBMCs, or DNA extracted from either of those sample types. Sequencing input: peripheral blood. The clonotype comes from a human donor in a cohort sampled during active COVID-19. Here the chain combines TRBV5-4 and TRBJ2-7; TRBD1 is possibly the D segment (6 matching bases). CDR3 sequence: CASSSRDTTYEQYF. The nucleotide sequence is TGTGCCAGCAGCTCCCGGGACACAACCTACGAGCAGTACTTC. Joined to the reference TRBV5-4 and TRBJ2-7 proteins, this CDR3 gives the full variable domain: ETGVTQSPTHLIKTRGQQVTLRCSSQSGHNTVSWYQQALGQGPQFIFQYYREEENGRGNFPPRFSGLQFPNYSSELNVNALELDDSALYLCASSSRDTTYEQYFGPGTRLTVT.